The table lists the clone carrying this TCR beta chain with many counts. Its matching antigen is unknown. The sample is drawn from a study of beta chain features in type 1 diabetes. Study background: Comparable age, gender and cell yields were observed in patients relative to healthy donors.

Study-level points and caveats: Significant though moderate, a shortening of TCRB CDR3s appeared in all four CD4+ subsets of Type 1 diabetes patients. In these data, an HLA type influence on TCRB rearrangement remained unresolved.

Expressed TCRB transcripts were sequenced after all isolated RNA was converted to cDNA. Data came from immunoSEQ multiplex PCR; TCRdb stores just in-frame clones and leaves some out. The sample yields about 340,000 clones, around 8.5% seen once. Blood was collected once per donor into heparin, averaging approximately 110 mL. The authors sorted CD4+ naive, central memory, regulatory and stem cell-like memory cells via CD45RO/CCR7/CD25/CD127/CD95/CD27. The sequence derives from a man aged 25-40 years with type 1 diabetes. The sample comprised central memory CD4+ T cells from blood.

The DNA of the CDR3 is TGTGCCAGCTCCCCACCGGGACTAAATACGCAGTATTTT. It is translated as CASSPPGLNTQYF. The chain employs TRBV6-6 and TRBJ2-3; 7 nucleotides align to TRBD2. CDR1 is MNHNY, CDR2 SVGAGI, per germline (reference sequence). The J segment lost 7 bases and the V segment lost 8 bases, leaving 9 bases of the junction unmatched. CDR3 length: 13 amino acids.